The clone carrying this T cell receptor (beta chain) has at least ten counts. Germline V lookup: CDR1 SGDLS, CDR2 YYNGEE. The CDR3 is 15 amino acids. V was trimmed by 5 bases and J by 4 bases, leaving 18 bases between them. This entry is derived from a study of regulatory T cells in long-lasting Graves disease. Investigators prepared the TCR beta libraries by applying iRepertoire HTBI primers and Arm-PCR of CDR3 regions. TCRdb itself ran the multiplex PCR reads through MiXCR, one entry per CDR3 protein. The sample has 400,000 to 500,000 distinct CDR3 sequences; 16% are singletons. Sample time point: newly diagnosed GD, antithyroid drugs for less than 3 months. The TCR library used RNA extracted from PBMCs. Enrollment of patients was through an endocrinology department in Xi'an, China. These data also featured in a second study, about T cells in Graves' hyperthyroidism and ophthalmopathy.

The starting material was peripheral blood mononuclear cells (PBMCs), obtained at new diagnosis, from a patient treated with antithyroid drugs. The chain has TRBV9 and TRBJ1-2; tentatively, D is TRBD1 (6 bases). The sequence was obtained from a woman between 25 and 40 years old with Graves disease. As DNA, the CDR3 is TGTGCCAGCAGTGAAACCCAGGACAGCACCTATGGCTACACCTTC. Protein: CASSETQDSTYGYTF.